One sample yielded the 19 T cell receptor beta chains listed below, sequenced in a study of PD-L1 blockade in urothelial cancer (dated by TCRdb to about 2017). Libraries came from the immunoSEQ multiplex PCR assay. This immuneACCESS table, as held by TCRdb, lists in-frame sequences with V and J called but not all clones. Of the missing ones, under half trace to an unresolved V gene in checked studies; the others have no known cause. Across this sample there are about 29,000 clones, with approximately 87% seen only once. The ten most abundant clones make up roughly 3% of the sample. The material sequenced was PBMCs, taken around atezolizumab (anti-PD-L1) treatment. Source of these receptors: a man over 45 with urothelial cancer.

This clone was recorded once. CDR3 nucleotides: TGTGCCAGCAGCGTAGCGGCTAGGAGTGAGCAGTTCTTC. It translates to CASSVAARSEQFF. The rearrangement links TRBV9 to TRBJ2-1, with D unresolved. CDR3 length: 13 amino acids. The germline V gene encodes CDR1 SGDLS and CDR2 YYNGEE. V shed 0 bases and J shed 9 bases, with 10 bases lying between them.

The chain joins TRBV6-5 to TRBJ1-1; D might be TRBD1 (5 bases). CDR1 MNHEY and CDR2 SVGAGI come from the germline V gene. This CDR3 region has 12 residues. The germline V and J ends were trimmed by 4 bases and 8 bases, with 11 bases remaining between them. Here the CDR3 reads CASSWSPGEAFF. Written as DNA, the CDR3 is TGTGCCAGCAGTTGGTCCCCAGGGGAAGCTTTCTTT.

For the CDR3, the DNA is TGTGCCACCTTAGCGGGGGGACAAACCGGGGAGCTGTTTTTT. This sequence encodes CATLAGGQTGELFF. J is TRBJ2-2 and V is TRBV7-9, with 10 nucleotides matching TRBD2. Germline V gene sequence: CDR1 SEHNR, CDR2 FQNEAQ (reference sequence). The J segment lost 5 bases and the V segment lost 10 bases, leaving 7 bases of the junction unmatched. The CDR3 sequence is 14 residues long. Filled out from reference TRBV7-9 and TRBJ2-2, the complete variable domain reads DTGVSQNPRHKITKRGQNVTFRCDPISEHNRLYWYRQTLGQGPEFLTYFQNEAQLEKSRLLSDRFSAERPKGSFSTLEIQRTEQGDSAMYLCATLAGGQTGELFFGEGSRLTVL.

This rearrangement joins TRBV7-2 to TRBJ1-5, with 8 bases identical to TRBD1. The junction had 7 bases not matched to a gene; V was cut back by 0 bases and J by 3 bases. The germline V gene encodes CDR1 SGHTA and CDR2 FQGNSA. The length of the CDR3 is 17 residues. CDR3 loop: CASSLAGGRGLNQPQHF. DNA of the CDR3: TGTGCCAGCAGCTTAGCGGGTGGCAGGGGGCTCAATCAGCCCCAGCATTTT.

J is TRBJ2-1 and V is TRBV6-5, with D tentatively TRBD1 (5 bases). The CDR3 extends over 15 amino acids. CDR1 is MNHEY, CDR2 SVGAGI, per germline. Trimming cost V 7 bases and J 9 bases, with 22 bases left between them. DNA for the CDR3: TGTGCCAGCACCCCACCCGGCCTTGGACAAGTTGAGCAGTTCTTC. Residues: CASTPPGLGQVEQFF.

CDR3 region: CASSSGEGGQPQHF. Written as DNA, the CDR3 is TGTGCCAGCAGCTCAGGGGAAGGGGGTCAGCCCCAGCATTTT. V and J are TRBV27 and TRBJ1-5; D possibly corresponds to TRBD1 (6 bases). Trimming shortened V by 6 bases and J by 6 bases, and 15 bases separated the two germline ends. CDR3 length: 14 amino acids. In germline, CDR1 is MNHEY, CDR2 SMNVEV (reference sequence).

This sequence joins TRBV5-4 and TRBJ2-1; 8 bases fit TRBD1. This CDR3 comprises 16 residues. Germline trimming cut 6 bases from V and 0 bases from J; bases unmatched to any gene: 8. CDR1 is SGHNT and CDR2 is YYREEE in the germline V gene (reference sequence). CDR3 amino acids: CASNPGGGYSYNEQFF. The CDR3 DNA follows: TGTGCCAGCAACCCAGGGGGCGGGTACTCCTACAATGAGCAGTTCTTC.

The rearrangement links TRBV5-1 to TRBJ1-6; tentatively, D is TRBD1 (6 bases). Germline V gene sequence: CDR1 SGHRS, CDR2 YFSETQ. CDR3 length: 14 amino acids. Trimming took 0 bases from V and 7 from J, leaving 8 bases between them. The CDR3 region has the DNA TGCGCCAGCAGCTTGGACAGGGCCAATTCACCCCTCCACTTT. This gives the protein CASSLDRANSPLHF.

The chain couples TRBV15 to TRBJ1-5; 7 positions match TRBD1. Germline CDR1 reads LNHNV; CDR2 reads YYDKDF (reference sequence). The CDR3 extends over 14 amino acids. The J segment lost 6 bases and the V segment lost 5 bases, leaving 7 bases of the junction unmatched. The CDR3 DNA reads TGTGCCACCAGCTCAGGGGGAGGTAGTCAGCCCCAGCATTTT. Amino acids: CATSSGGGSQPQHF.

This chain joins TRBV9 and TRBJ2-7; D might be TRBD1 (6 bases). There are 15 residues in the CDR3. Trimming pared 4 bases from V and 4 bases from J, leaving 18 bases between. CDR1 is SGDLS and CDR2 is YYNGEE in the germline V gene. CDR3 DNA sequence: TGTGCCAGCAGCTTCACCCCAGGGGACGGATACGAGCAGTACTTC. It translates to CASSFTPGDGYEQYF.

This chain joins TRBV4-3 and TRBJ2-3, with D possibly TRBD2 on 5 matching bases. Germline-derived CDR1 and CDR2 are LGHNA and YSLEER. V was pared by 2 bases and J by 4 bases, with 10 bases between. CDR3 size: 14 residues. CDR3 coding DNA: TGCGCCAGCAGCCAACGGACTGTGTCAGATACGCAGTATTTT. This encodes CASSQRTVSDTQYF.

The chain combines TRBV11-2 with TRBJ2-7, with D perhaps TRBD1 (6 bases). Germline CDR1 is SGHAT and CDR2 is FQNNGV. The CDR3 has 15 residues. V shed 6 bases and J shed 2 bases, with 17 bases lying between them. CDR3 sequence reads: CASSTMGARPYEQYF. CDR3 sequence (DNA): TGTGCCAGCAGTACCATGGGGGCGAGACCCTACGAGCAGTACTTC.

V is TRBV6-5 and J is TRBJ2-5; TRBD2 agrees at 7 bases. Trimming removed 0 bases from V and 6 bases from J; junction bases left unmatched: 10. Germline CDR1 is MNHEY and CDR2 is SVGAGI. The CDR3 has 16 amino acids. The CDR3 spells CASSYSAGLSHQTQYF. The CDR3 nucleotides are TGTGCCAGCAGTTACTCTGCGGGACTATCCCATCAGACCCAGTACTTC.

The count of this clone is one. The chain couples TRBV27 to TRBJ2-7; perhaps TRBD2 as D (5 bases). With 3 bases removed from V and 3 bases from J, the gap between germline ends came to 12 bases. Germline V gene data show CDR1 as MNHEY and CDR2 as SMNVEV (reference sequence). The CDR3 spans 14 residues. CDR3 protein: CASSFQLGSYEQYF. The CDR3 DNA is TGTGCCAGCAGTTTCCAACTAGGGAGCTACGAGCAGTACTTC.

The genes are TRBV28 and TRBJ1-2; possible D gene TRBD1, 6 bases. The CDR3 loop spans 15 amino acids. V was shortened by 6 bases and J by 4 bases, with 18 bases between the two germline ends. Germline V CDR1 and CDR2: MDHEN, SYDVKM. CDR3 sequence (DNA): TGTGCCAGCAGGACCCAGGGGATTGTCGGCTATGGCTACACCTTC. Protein sequence: CASRTQGIVGYGYTF.

This chain uses TRBV7-6 with TRBJ2-5, with D maybe TRBD1 (5 bases). V dropped 8 bases and J dropped 4 bases, with 17 bases sitting between them. The CDR3 is 14 amino acids. Germline lookup yields CDR1 SGHVS and CDR2 FNYEAQ. Written as DNA, the CDR3 is TGTGCCAGCTCTTTCCGAAAGGGGTCAGAGACCCAGTACTTC. This encodes CASSFRKGSETQYF.

This rearrangement joins TRBV9 to TRBJ2-7; 9 nucleotides align to TRBD1. Germline lookup yields CDR1 SGDLS and CDR2 YYNGEE. The CDR3 contains 14 residues. Losses at the gene ends were 0 bases for V and 6 bases for J; bases not matched to a gene: 4. The CDR3, as DNA: TGTGCCAGCAGCGTAGGACAGGGGGGTGGCGAGCAGTACTTC. It encodes CASSVGQGGGEQYF.

The CDR3 region is CASSPLIGQNEKLFF. CDR3 coding DNA: TGTGCCAGCTCACCACTAATCGGACAGAATGAAAAACTGTTTTTT. The V and J genes are TRBV18 and TRBJ1-4, with D perhaps TRBD1 (6 bases). CDR3 length equals 15 residues. Germline CDR1 is KGHSH and CDR2 is LQKENI. Trimming shortened V by 1 base and J by 5 bases, and 11 bases separated the two germline ends.

This chain uses TRBV6-1 with TRBJ1-2; D not resolved. The CDR3 contains 13 residues. Trimming cost V 4 bases and J 2 bases, with 8 bases left between them. Germline V CDR1 and CDR2: MNHNS, SASEGT. CDR3 sequence reads: CASSVSGNYGYTF. Here the CDR3 DNA reads TGTGCCAGCAGTGTGTCCGGGAACTATGGCTACACCTTC.